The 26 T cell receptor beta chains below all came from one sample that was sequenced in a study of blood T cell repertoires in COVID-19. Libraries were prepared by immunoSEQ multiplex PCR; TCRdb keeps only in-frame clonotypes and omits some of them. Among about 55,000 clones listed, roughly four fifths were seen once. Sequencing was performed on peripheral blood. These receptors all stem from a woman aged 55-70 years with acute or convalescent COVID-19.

CDR3 amino acids: CASSEIQQSLTDTQYF. In nucleotides, the CDR3 is TGTGCCAGCAGTGAAATCCAACAAAGTTTGACAGATACGCAGTATTTT. The rearrangement links TRBV2 to TRBJ2-3; D gene uncertain. V was clipped by 2 bases and J by 3 bases, with 15 bases between them. The germline V gene encodes CDR1 SNHLY and CDR2 FYNNEI. The CDR3 loop spans 16 amino acids. The full variable domain, rest sourced from reference TRBV2 and TRBJ2-3, is EPEVTQTPSHQVTQMGQEVILRCVPISNHLYFYWYRQILGQKVEFLVSFYNNEISEKSEIFDDQFSVERPDGSNFTLKIRSTKLEDSAMYFCASSEIQQSLTDTQYFGPGTRLTVL.

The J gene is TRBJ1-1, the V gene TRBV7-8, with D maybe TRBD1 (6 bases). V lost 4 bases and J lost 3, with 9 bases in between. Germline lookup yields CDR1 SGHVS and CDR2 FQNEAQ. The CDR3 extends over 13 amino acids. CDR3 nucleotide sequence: TGTGCCAGCAGCTCAAACAGGGACACTGAAGCTTTCTTT. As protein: CASSSNRDTEAFF. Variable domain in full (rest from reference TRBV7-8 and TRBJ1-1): GAGVSQSPRYKVAKRGQDVALRCDPISGHVSLFWYQQALGQGPEFLTYFQNEAQLDKSGLPSDRFFAERPEGSVSTLKIQRTQQEDSAVYLCASSSNRDTEAFFGQGTRLTVV.

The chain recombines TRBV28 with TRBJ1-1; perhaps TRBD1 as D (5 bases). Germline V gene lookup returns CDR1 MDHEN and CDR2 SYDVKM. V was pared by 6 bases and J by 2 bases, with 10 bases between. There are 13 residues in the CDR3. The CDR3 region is CASRSQANTEAFF. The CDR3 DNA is TGTGCCAGCAGGTCACAGGCTAACACTGAAGCTTTCTTT.

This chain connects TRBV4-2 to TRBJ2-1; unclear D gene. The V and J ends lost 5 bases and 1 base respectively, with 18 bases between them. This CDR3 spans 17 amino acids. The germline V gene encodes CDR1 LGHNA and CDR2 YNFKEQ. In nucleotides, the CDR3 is TGTGCCAGCAGCTTAAATCCAGACTCTAGTTCCTACAATGAGCAGTTCTTC. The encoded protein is CASSLNPDSSSYNEQFF.

This CDR3 reads CASSRLGLASDTQYF. The CDR3 nucleotides are TGTGCCAGCAGCCGCTTAGGACTAGCGTCAGATACGCAGTATTTT. The V and J genes are TRBV3-1 (or the pseudogene TRBV3-2) and TRBJ2-3, with 9 bases lining up with TRBD2. The V segment lost 4 bases and the J segment 4 bases; nucleotides outside the gene matches: 6. Germline values: CDR1 LGHDT, CDR2 YNNKEL (reference sequence). The CDR3 totals 15 residues.

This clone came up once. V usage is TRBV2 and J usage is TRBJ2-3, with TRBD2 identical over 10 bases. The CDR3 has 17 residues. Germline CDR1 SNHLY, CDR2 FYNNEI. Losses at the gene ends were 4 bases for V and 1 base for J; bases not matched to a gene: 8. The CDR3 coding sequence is TGTGCCAGCAGTGTTAGCCCCGGACTAGCGGGCACAGATACGCAGTATTTT. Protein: CASSVSPGLAGTDTQYF.

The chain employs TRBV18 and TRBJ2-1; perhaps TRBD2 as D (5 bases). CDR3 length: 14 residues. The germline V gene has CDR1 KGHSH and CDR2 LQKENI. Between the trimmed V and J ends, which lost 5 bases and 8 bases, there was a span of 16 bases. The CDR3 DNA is TGTGCCAGCTCAAGAACTAGTTTTCAGGATGAGCAGTTCTTC. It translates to CASSRTSFQDEQFF.

The CDR3 DNA reads TGTGCCAGCGTGGCAGGGGCCGGAAACACCATATATTTT. It codes for CASVAGAGNTIYF. The chain couples TRBV28 to TRBJ1-3; TRBD1 is a possible D gene (6 bases). The germline CDR1 and CDR2 sequences are MDHEN and SYDVKM. The ends were cut back, 8 bases at V and 4 bases at J, with 12 bases in the middle. The CDR3 loop spans 13 amino acids.

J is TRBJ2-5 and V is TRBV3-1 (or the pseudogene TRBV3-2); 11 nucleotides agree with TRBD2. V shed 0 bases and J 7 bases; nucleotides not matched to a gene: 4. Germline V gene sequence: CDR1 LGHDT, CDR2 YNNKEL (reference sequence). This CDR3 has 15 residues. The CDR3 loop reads CASSQDSGTSGTQYF. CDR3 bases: TGTGCCAGCAGCCAAGATAGTGGGACTAGCGGGACCCAGTACTTC.

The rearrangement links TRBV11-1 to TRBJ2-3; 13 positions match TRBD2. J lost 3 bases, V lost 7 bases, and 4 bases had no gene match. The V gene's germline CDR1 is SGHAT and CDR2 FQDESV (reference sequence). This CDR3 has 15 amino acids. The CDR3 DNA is TGTGCCAGCACGACACTAGCGGGAGGGACAGATACGCAGTATTTT. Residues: CASTTLAGGTDTQYF. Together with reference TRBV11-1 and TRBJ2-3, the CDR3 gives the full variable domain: EAEVAQSPRYKITEKSQAVAFWCDPISGHATLYWYRQILGQGPELLVQFQDESVVDDSQLPKDRFSAERLKGVDSTLKIQPAELGDSAMYLCASTTLAGGTDTQYFGPGTRLTVL.

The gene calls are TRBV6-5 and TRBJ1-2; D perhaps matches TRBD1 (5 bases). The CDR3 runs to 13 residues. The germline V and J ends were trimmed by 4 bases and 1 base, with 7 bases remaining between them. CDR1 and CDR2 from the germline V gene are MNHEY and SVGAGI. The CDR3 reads CASSSQGNYGYTF. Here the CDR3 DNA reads TGTGCCAGCAGTTCCCAGGGTAACTATGGCTACACCTTC.

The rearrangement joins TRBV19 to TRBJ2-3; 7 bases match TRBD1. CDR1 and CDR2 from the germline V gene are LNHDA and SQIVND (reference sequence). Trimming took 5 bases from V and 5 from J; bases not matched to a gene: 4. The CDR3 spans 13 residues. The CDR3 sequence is CASSQNRGDTQYF. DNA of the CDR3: TGTGCCAGTAGTCAGAACAGGGGAGATACGCAGTATTTT.

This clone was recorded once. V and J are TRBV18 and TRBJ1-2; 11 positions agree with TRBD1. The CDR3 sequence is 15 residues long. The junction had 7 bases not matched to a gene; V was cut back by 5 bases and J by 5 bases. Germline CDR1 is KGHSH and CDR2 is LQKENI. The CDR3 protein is CASSEGTGGQYGYTF. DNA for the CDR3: TGTGCCAGCTCAGAAGGGACAGGGGGGCAGTATGGCTACACCTTC.

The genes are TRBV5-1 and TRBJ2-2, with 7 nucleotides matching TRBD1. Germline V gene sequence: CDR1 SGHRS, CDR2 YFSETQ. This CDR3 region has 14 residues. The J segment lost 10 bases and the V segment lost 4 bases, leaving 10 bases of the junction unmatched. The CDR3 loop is CASSTIDRDEELFF. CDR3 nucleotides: TGCGCCAGCAGCACTATAGACAGGGACGAGGAGCTGTTTTTT.

This CDR3 reads CASSLPGQGGVAYEQYF. In DNA form, the CDR3 reads TGCGCCAGCAGCTTGCCGGGACAGGGAGGGGTTGCCTACGAGCAGTACTTC. This sequence joins TRBV5-1 and TRBJ2-7, with 9 bases aligning to TRBD1. Trimming cost V 1 base and J 2 bases; bases outside gene matches: 10. CDR3 length: 17 residues. Germline-derived CDR1 and CDR2 are SGHRS and YFSETQ. Together with reference TRBV5-1 and TRBJ2-7, the CDR3 gives the full variable domain: KAGVTQTPRYLIKTRGQQVTLSCSPISGHRSVSWYQQTPGQGLQFLFEYFSETQRNKGNFPGRFSGRQFSNSRSEMNVSTLELGDSALYLCASSLPGQGGVAYEQYFGPGTRLTVT.

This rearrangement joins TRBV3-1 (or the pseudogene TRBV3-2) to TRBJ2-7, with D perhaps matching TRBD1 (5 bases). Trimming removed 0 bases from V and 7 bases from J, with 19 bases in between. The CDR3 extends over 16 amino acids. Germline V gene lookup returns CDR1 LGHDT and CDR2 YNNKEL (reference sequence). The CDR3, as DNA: TGTGCCAGCAGCCAAGATTGGTCCAGGGCCTTGGGGGAGCAGTACTTC. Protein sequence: CASSQDWSRALGEQYF.

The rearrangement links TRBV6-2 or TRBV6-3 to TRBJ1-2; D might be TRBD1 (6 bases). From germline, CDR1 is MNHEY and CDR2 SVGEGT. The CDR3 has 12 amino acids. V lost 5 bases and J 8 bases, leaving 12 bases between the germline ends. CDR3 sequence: CASSTSRGGYTF. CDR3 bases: TGTGCCAGCAGTACGAGCAGGGGCGGCTACACCTTC.

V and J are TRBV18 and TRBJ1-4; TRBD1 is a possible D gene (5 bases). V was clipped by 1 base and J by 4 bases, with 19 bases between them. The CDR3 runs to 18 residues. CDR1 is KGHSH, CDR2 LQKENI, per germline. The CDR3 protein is CASSPLLEQADSNEKLFF. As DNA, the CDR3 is TGTGCCAGCTCACCACTCTTGGAACAGGCCGATAGTAATGAAAAACTGTTTTTT.

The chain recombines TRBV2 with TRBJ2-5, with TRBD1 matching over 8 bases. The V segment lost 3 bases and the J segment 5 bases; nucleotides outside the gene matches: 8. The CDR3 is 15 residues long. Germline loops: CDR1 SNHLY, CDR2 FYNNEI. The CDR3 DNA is TGTGCCAGCAGTGACGTGGCAGGGGGCTGGGAGACCCAGTACTTC. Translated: CASSDVAGGWETQYF.

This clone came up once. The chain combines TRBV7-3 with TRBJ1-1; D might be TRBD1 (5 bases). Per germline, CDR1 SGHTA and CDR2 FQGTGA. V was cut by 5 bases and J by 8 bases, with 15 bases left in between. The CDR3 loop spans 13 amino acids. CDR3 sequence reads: CASSARRESEAFF. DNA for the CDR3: TGTGCCAGCAGCGCGCGCAGGGAATCCGAAGCTTTCTTT.

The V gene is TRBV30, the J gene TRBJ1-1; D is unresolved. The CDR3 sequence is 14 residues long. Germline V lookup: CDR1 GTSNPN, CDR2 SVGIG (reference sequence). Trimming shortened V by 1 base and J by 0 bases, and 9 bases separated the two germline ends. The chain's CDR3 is CAWSGGIMNTEAFF. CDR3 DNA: TGTGCCTGGAGTGGAGGGATAATGAACACTGAAGCTTTCTTT.

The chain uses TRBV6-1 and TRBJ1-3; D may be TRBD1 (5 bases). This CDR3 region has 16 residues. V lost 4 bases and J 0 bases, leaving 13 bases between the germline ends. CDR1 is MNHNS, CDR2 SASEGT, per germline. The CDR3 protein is CASSADRDASGNTIYF. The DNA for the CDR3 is TGTGCCAGCAGTGCTGACAGAGACGCCTCTGGAAACACCATATATTTT.

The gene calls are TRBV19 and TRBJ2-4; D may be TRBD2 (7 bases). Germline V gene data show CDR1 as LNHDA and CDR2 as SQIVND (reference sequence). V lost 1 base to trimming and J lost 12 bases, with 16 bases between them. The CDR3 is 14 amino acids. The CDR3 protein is CASSIGGGAAAQYF. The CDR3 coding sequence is TGTGCCAGTAGTATAGGTGGGGGGGCTGCCGCTCAGTACTTC.

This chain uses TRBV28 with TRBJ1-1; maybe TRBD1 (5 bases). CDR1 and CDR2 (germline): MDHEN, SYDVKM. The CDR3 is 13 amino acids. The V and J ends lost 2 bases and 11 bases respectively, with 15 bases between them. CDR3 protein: CASSLAGRGWAFF. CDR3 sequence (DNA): TGTGCCAGCAGTTTAGCGGGGAGGGGTTGGGCTTTCTTT.

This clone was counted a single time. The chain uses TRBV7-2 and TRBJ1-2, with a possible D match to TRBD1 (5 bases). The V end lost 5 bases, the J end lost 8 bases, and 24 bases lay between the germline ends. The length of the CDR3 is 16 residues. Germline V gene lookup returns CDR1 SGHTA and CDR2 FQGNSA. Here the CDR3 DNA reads TGTGCCAGCAGCCCCTCCCCCCCCGCAGGGTGGAACGGCTACACCTTC. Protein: CASSPSPPAGWNGYTF.

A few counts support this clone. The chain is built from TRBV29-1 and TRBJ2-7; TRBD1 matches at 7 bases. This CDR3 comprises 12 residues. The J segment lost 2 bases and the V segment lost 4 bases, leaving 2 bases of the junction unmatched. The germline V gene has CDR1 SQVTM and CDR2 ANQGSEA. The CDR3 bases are TGCAGCGTTGGGACAGGAACCTACGAGCAGTACTTC. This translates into CSVGTGTYEQYF.